The 5 T cell receptor beta chains listed next were all sequenced from one sample in a study of breast tumors, draining lymph nodes, adjacent tissues. In TCRdb, the multiplex PCR reads were re-called with MiXCR into one record per CDR3 protein. The table records some 25,000 distinct CDR3 sequences, under 30% of them present only once. The material sequenced was breast tumor tissue. These TCRs come from a female donor with breast cancer. Some clones in this sample may be carry-over from other donors' samples.

This clonotype occurred many times. The chain carries TRBV28 and TRBJ2-7; D possibly corresponds to TRBD1 (6 bases). V lost 10 bases and J 7 bases, leaving 17 bases between the germline ends. Germline V lookup: CDR1 MDHEN, CDR2 SYDVKM. CDR3 length equals 12 residues. In DNA, the CDR3 is TGTGCCACCACCAGGGGAGTGGGGGAGCAGTACTTC. Its protein product is CATTRGVGEQYF.

This clonotype occurred many times. Germline is not matched at one junction end, which may reflect a read error. The chain has TRBV7-7 and TRBJ2-2; 13 positions match TRBD2. There are 18 residues in the CDR3. Per germline, CDR1 SSHAT and CDR2 FNYEAQ (reference sequence). This CDR3 is CASSPRTSGSANTGELFF. CDR3 bases: TGTGCTAGCAGCCCCAGGACTAGCGGGAGCGCGAACACCGGGGAGCTGTTTTTT.

Remarks on this clonotype: Just one base apart from a much larger clone, this may be a read error. The chain combines TRBV4-1 with TRBJ2-2, with D possibly being TRBD2 (5 bases). The V end lost 0 bases, the J end lost 5 bases, and 13 bases lay between the germline ends. Germline-derived CDR1 and CDR2 are MGHRA and YSYEKL. There are 16 residues in the CDR3. The CDR3 loop reads CASSQEFARTTGELFF. CDR3 DNA: TGCGCCAGCAGCCAAGAGTTCGCGAGGACTACCGGGGAGCTGTTTTTT.

Many counts were recorded for this clonotype. This rearrangement joins TRBV19 to TRBJ1-2, with D perhaps matching TRBD1 (6 bases). Looked up from germline, CDR1 is LNHDA and CDR2 is SQIVND (reference sequence). Trimming cost V 5 bases and J 4 bases, with 14 bases left between them. This CDR3 comprises 14 residues. CDR3 loop: CASSGDMTPYGYTF. In nucleotides, the CDR3 is TGTGCCAGTAGTGGGGACATGACGCCCTATGGCTACACCTTC.

This clonotype was recorded many times. The chain combines TRBV30 with TRBJ2-3, with TRBD2 matching 7 bases. The CDR3 is made up of 12 amino acids. Germline V lookup: CDR1 GTSNPN, CDR2 SVGIG (reference sequence). V trimming: 0 bases; J trimming: 6 bases; junction bases outside the gene matches: 0. The CDR3 spells CAWSVAGDTQYF. CDR3 in DNA: TGTGCCTGGAGTGTAGCGGGGGATACGCAGTATTTT.